These 29 T cell receptor beta chains were all obtained from the same sample, sequenced in a study of control samples from healthy donors and cancer patients. Some clones are missing from TCRdb's copy, which holds only in-frame ones; the method was immunoSEQ multiplex PCR. The sample consists of about 120,000 clones, over 85% of them appearing once. The sample consisted of blood. These receptors were obtained from a man aged 30 to 45 in good health.

In this sample, this clone turned up once. This sequence joins TRBV29-1 and TRBJ1-3, with D unclear. The CDR3 runs to 14 residues. V lost 6 bases and J 2 bases, leaving 14 bases between the germline ends. Per the germline V gene, CDR1 is SQVTM and CDR2 is ANQGSEA. The chain's CDR3 is CSVRELAAGNTIYF. The CDR3 region has the DNA TGCAGCGTCCGAGAATTGGCCGCTGGAAACACCATATATTTT.

This clone was detected once. The chain links TRBV1 to TRBJ2-2. TRBV1 is a pseudogene segment. The CDR3 runs to 16 residues. CDR3: CTSSQDPKKCPGELFF. The CDR3 DNA reads TGCACCAGCAGCCAAGATCCCAAGAAGTGCCCCGGGGAGCTGTTTTTT.

The chain is built from TRBV5-1 and TRBJ2-5; D is perhaps TRBD1 (6 bases). The CDR3 extends over 19 amino acids. Trimming pared 4 bases from V and 4 bases from J, leaving 29 bases between. Germline assignment: CDR1 SGHRS and CDR2 YFSETQ. Written as DNA, the CDR3 is TGCGCCAGCAGCACCCAACCCCCACCGACAGGACCTTCTGGAGAGACCCAGTACTTC. The encoded protein is CASSTQPPPTGPSGETQYF.

The chain is built from TRBV24-1 and TRBJ1-1; TRBD1 agrees at 7 bases. Germline CDR1 and CDR2: KGHDR and SFDVKD. V was clipped by 5 bases and J by 1 base; unmatched bases: 3. The CDR3 loop spans 14 amino acids. The CDR3 DNA sequence: TGTGCCACCAGTGGGACAGGTGGGAACACTGAAGCTTTCTTT. Its translation is CATSGTGGNTEAFF.

The V gene is TRBV18, the J gene TRBJ2-1, with TRBD1 matching 11 bases. Germline CDR1 is KGHSH and CDR2 is LQKENI. This CDR3 is built from 14 residues. Trimming took 3 bases from V and 6 from J; bases not matched to a gene: 1. Here the CDR3 reads CASSPGTGGNEQFF. For the CDR3, the DNA is TGTGCCAGCTCACCTGGGACAGGGGGCAATGAGCAGTTCTTC.

V is TRBV6-5 and J is TRBJ2-7, with 7 bases identical to TRBD1. Germline V gene sequence: CDR1 MNHEY, CDR2 SVGAGI. CDR3 length equals 13 residues. The junction had 4 bases not matched to a gene; V was cut back by 6 bases and J by 2 bases. Here the CDR3 DNA reads TGTGCCAGCAGCTTGACAGGGACCTACGAGCAGTACTTC. The encoded protein is CASSLTGTYEQYF.

The chain uses TRBV7-8 and TRBJ1-2, with D perhaps matching TRBD1 (5 bases). The V gene's germline CDR1 is SGHVS and CDR2 FQNEAQ. CDR3 size: 14 residues. The V end lost 3 bases, the J end lost 3 bases, and 11 bases lay between the germline ends. DNA of the CDR3: TGTGCCAGCAGCTTCGGCAGGGAGGACTATGGCTACACCTTC. It specifies CASSFGREDYGYTF.

V is TRBV7-9 and J is TRBJ2-5; D remains unclear. This CDR3 comprises 14 residues. Trimming took 1 base from V and 5 from J, leaving 11 bases between them. Germline loops: CDR1 SEHNR, CDR2 FQNEAQ (reference sequence). CDR3 region: CASSLVLQVETQYF. CDR3 DNA: TGTGCCAGCAGCTTAGTCCTACAAGTCGAGACCCAGTACTTC.

The rearrangement uses TRBV3-1 (or the pseudogene TRBV3-2) and TRBJ1-2, with TRBD1 identical over 8 bases. V was pared by 8 bases and J by 1 base, with 3 bases of the junction left unmatched. CDR1 LGHDT and CDR2 YNNKEL come from the germline V gene (reference sequence). The CDR3 runs 13 residues. The CDR3 loop is CASWDRINYGYTF. For the CDR3, the DNA is TGTGCCAGCTGGGACAGGATTAACTATGGCTACACCTTC.

This chain links TRBV7-9 with TRBJ1-4, with TRBD1 identical over 11 bases. CDR3 length: 19 residues. The J segment lost 5 bases and the V segment lost 4 bases, leaving 15 bases of the junction unmatched. In germline, CDR1 is SEHNR, CDR2 FQNEAQ (reference sequence). CDR3: CASSSGVRDRGFGNEKLFF. CDR3 bases: TGTGCCAGCAGCTCCGGAGTCCGGGACAGGGGGTTTGGGAATGAAAAACTGTTTTTT.

The gene calls are TRBV7-2 and TRBJ1-3, with D maybe TRBD1 (6 bases). The CDR3 loop spans 15 amino acids. Germline-derived CDR1 and CDR2 are SGHTA and FQGNSA. V was pared by 6 bases and J by 0 bases, with 12 bases between. The CDR3 DNA sequence: TGTGCCAGCAGTCCGGTGGGGGCCTCTGGAAACACCATATATTTT. It yields the protein CASSPVGASGNTIYF.

On this clone itself: This sample includes further DNA sequences coding for the same CDR3. The chain uses TRBV6-1 and TRBJ1-3; D ambiguous. This CDR3 comprises 18 residues. Trimming shortened V by 0 bases and J by 0 bases, and 15 bases separated the two germline ends. From germline, CDR1 is MNHNS and CDR2 SASEGT. CDR3 protein: CASSEAPSLMSSGNTIYF. The CDR3 nucleotides are TGTGCCAGCAGTGAAGCCCCGAGCCTTATGAGCTCTGGAAACACCATATATTTT.

This clone appeared a few times. The chain couples TRBV5-1 to TRBJ1-5; D gene ambiguous. CDR3 length: 14 amino acids. Trimming shortened V by 7 bases and J by 7 bases, and 18 bases separated the two germline ends. Looked up from germline, CDR1 is SGHRS and CDR2 is YFSETQ. CDR3 bases: TGCGCCAGCGCCCCGACGTCCACGGGGCAGCCCCAGCATTTT. This translates into CASAPTSTGQPQHF. The variable domain in full, with the rest retrieved from reference TRBV5-1 and TRBJ1-5, is KAGVTQTPRYLIKTRGQQVTLSCSPISGHRSVSWYQQTPGQGLQFLFEYFSETQRNKGNFPGRFSGRQFSNSRSEMNVSTLELGDSALYLCASAPTSTGQPQHFGDGTRLSIL.

This chain joins TRBV27 and TRBJ1-2, with 7 positions matching TRBD1. With V trimmed by 5 bases and J by 1 base, 7 bases remained unmatched. This CDR3 is built from 15 residues. Germline assignment: CDR1 MNHEY and CDR2 SMNVEV (reference sequence). CDR3: CASSVTGTLNYGYTF. The CDR3 DNA sequence: TGTGCCAGCAGTGTGACAGGGACCCTTAACTATGGCTACACCTTC.

This sequence joins TRBV10-3 and TRBJ1-1; TRBD1 matches at 7 bases. The germline gives CDR1 ENHRY, CDR2 SYGVKD. The J segment lost 7 bases and the V segment lost 3 bases, leaving 11 bases of the junction unmatched. This CDR3 has 15 residues. CDR3 region: CAISDPTGKHSEAFF. In DNA, the CDR3 is TGTGCCATCAGTGACCCGACAGGGAAACATAGTGAAGCTTTCTTT.

This chain uses TRBV4-3 with TRBJ1-3; TRBD1 agrees at 11 bases. The CDR3 spans 17 residues. Per the germline V gene, CDR1 is LGHNA and CDR2 is YSLEER. V shed 0 bases and J 3 bases; nucleotides not matched to a gene: 4. CDR3 loop: CASSQDWTGGFGNTIYF. The CDR3 DNA reads TGCGCCAGCAGCCAAGATTGGACAGGGGGCTTTGGAAACACCATATATTTT.

The chain is built from TRBV7-9 and TRBJ1-5; D gene uncertain. CDR3 size: 12 residues. Germline V gives CDR1 SEHNR, CDR2 FQNEAQ (reference sequence). The V end lost 4 bases, the J end lost 6 bases, and 7 bases lay between the germline ends. For the CDR3, the DNA is TGTGCCAGCAGCTCCTTTAGTCAGCCCCAGCATTTT. This codes for CASSSFSQPQHF.

V usage is TRBV7-8 and J usage is TRBJ1-5; D ambiguous. Looked up from germline, CDR1 is SGHVS and CDR2 is FQNEAQ. This CDR3 comprises 14 residues. V was cut by 5 bases and J by 7 bases, with 15 bases left in between. CDR3 nucleotides: TGTGCCAGCAGCCCTGAAGCCGGCGGACAGCCCCAGCATTTT. It is translated as CASSPEAGGQPQHF.

This CDR3 is CASSLAGGGELFF. The CDR3 nucleotides are TGTGCCAGCAGCTTGGCAGGAGGCGGGGAGCTGTTTTTT. The chain is built from TRBV5-6 and TRBJ2-2; a weak D match, TRBD2 (5 bases). The germline gives CDR1 SGHDT, CDR2 YYEEEE. CDR3 size: 13 residues. V lost 0 bases, J lost 7 bases, and 7 bases lay in between.

V usage is TRBV6-1 and J usage is TRBJ1-6; D not certain. V lost 2 bases, J lost 4 bases, and 12 bases lay in between. The germline V gene has CDR1 MNHNS and CDR2 SASEGT. The CDR3 spans 16 residues. CDR3 nucleotides: TGTGCCAGCAGTGAAAGGGTCGACAAGTATAATTCACCCCTCCACTTT. Protein sequence: CASSERVDKYNSPLHF.

The chain links TRBV20-1 to TRBJ1-4, with TRBD1 matching over 8 bases. The germline V gene has CDR1 DFQATT and CDR2 SNEGSKA (reference sequence). After removal of 3 bases from V and 8 bases from J, the junction contained 5 bases not matched to a gene. This CDR3 is built from 13 residues. In DNA, the CDR3 is TGCAGTGCTAGTGGCGGGACAGGAGAAAAACTGTTTTTT. This gives the protein CSASGGTGEKLFF.

CDR3 DNA: TGTGCCAGCAGTTTCAGAAGCAATCAGCCCCAGCATTTT. Amino acids: CASSFRSNQPQHF. This chain uses TRBV12-3 or TRBV12-4 with TRBJ1-5; D is unresolved. Trimming took 3 bases from V and 1 from J, leaving 4 bases between them. The CDR3 spans 13 residues.

Of note for this clone: The final CDR3 position lacks the conserved phenylalanine or tryptophan, pointing to a likely read error. No DNA is shown, since the ends of the CDR3 on it are uncertain; the CDR3 is the one TCRdb lists. The CDR3: CASSSHRL. The chain is built from TRBV11-3 and TRBJ1-2. The CDR3 spans 8 amino acids, including both terminal residues. Germline V gene data show CDR1 as SGHNT and CDR2 as YENEEA.

The V gene is TRBV7-8, the J gene TRBJ2-1; 10 nucleotides match TRBD2. This CDR3 contains 15 residues. CDR1 and CDR2 from the germline V gene are SGHVS and FQNEAQ. Trimming took 0 bases from V and 4 from J; bases not matched to a gene: 0. The CDR3 region is CASSLASGGYNEQFF. The DNA for the CDR3 is TGTGCCAGCAGCTTAGCTAGCGGGGGGTACAATGAGCAGTTCTTC.

The chain links TRBV19 to TRBJ1-2; tentative D call: TRBD1 (5 bases). The CDR3 consists of 14 residues. Trimming stripped 3 bases from V and 2 bases from J, with 10 bases between. Per the germline V gene, CDR1 is LNHDA and CDR2 is SQIVND (reference sequence). The CDR3 reads CASSMTVNNYGYTF. The DNA of the CDR3 is TGTGCCAGTAGTATGACAGTGAACAACTATGGCTACACCTTC. Combining the CDR3 with reference TRBV19 and TRBJ1-2 gives the whole variable domain DGGITQSPKYLFRKEGQNVTLSCEQNLNHDAMYWYRQDPGQGLRLIYYSQIVNDFQKGDIAEGYSVSREKKESFPLTVTSAQKNPTAFYLCASSMTVNNYGYTFGSGTRLTVV.

The chain recombines TRBV30 with TRBJ1-4; TRBD1 is a possible D gene (6 bases). The CDR3 has 15 residues. Germline CDR1 GTSNPN, CDR2 SVGIG (reference sequence). The CDR3 DNA is TGTGTGCTCGGACAGTTTCAAGCAACTAATGAAAAACTGTTTTTT. Translating gives CVLGQFQATNEKLFF.

The V call is TRBV19, the J call TRBJ1-1, with TRBD1 matching 8 bases. Looked up from germline, CDR1 is LNHDA and CDR2 is SQIVND (reference sequence). V gave up 3 bases and J gave up 4 bases; unmatched junction bases: 7. The CDR3 consists of 15 residues. The CDR3 DNA reads TGTGCCAGTAGTATCTACCCCACAGGGGGCACTGAAGCTTTCTTT. Translation: CASSIYPTGGTEAFF.

The gene calls are TRBV28 and TRBJ2-5; 8 positions agree with TRBD2. The ends lost 4 bases at V and 5 bases at J; junction bases unmatched: 12. CDR1 and CDR2 from the germline V gene are MDHEN and SYDVKM. The CDR3 totals 16 residues. In DNA form, the CDR3 reads TGTGCCAGCAGTTCTCGGGGGGGCGTTAATAGGGAGACCCAGTACTTC. Amino acids: CASSSRGGVNRETQYF. The variable domain in full, completed from reference TRBV28 and TRBJ2-5, reads DVKVTQSSRYLVKRTGEKVFLECVQDMDHENMFWYRQDPGLGLRLIYFSYDVKMKEKGDIPEGYSVSREKKERFSLILESASTNQTSMYLCASSSRGGVNRETQYFGPGTRLLVL.

The gene calls are TRBV18 and TRBJ2-7, with 10 positions matching TRBD2. V was pared by 6 bases and J by 6 bases, with 11 bases of the junction left unmatched. The CDR3 spans 15 residues. Germline V gives CDR1 KGHSH, CDR2 LQKENI. CDR3 residues: CASSPKLAGQGEQYF. CDR3 bases: TGTGCCAGCTCCCCAAAACTAGCGGGGCAAGGCGAGCAGTACTTC.